This entry is about one TCR beta chain. These data originate in a study of blood T cell repertoires in COVID-19. Whole-study context: Acute and convalescent COVID-19 specimens originated in the United States, Italy and Spain.

Germline V CDR1 and CDR2: SQVTM, ANQGSEA. V was cut by 4 bases and J by 0 bases, with 19 bases left in between. The CDR3 is made up of 16 amino acids. Methods used by the authors: Estimates of nucleated cell counts were drawn from the amplification of reference gene primers. Profiled with immunoSEQ multiplex PCR; TCRdb holds only in-frame clones, not every one. V, J and clone size derive from that table, while D and trimming were established from the DNA sequence. Among about 70,000 clones listed, 70% to 90% were seen once. The chain joins TRBV29-1 to TRBJ2-7; D perhaps matches TRBD1 (6 bases). The clonotype was recovered from a man in his 70s with active COVID-19. Source material: peripheral blood. The CDR3 reads CSVAPGQPSVSYEQYF. The CDR3 DNA sequence: TGCAGCGTTGCTCCGGGACAACCCTCCGTCTCCTACGAGCAGTACTTC.